This T cell receptor (beta chain) was captured by sequencing in a study of blood T cells in healthy people across ages. Study conclusions and caveats: Because donor CMV status was unknown, expanded clonotype changes were possibly confounded.

Germline V lookup: CDR1 SQVTM, CDR2 ANQGSEA. The CDR3 spans 18 residues. It was with a sample-barcoded 5' primer and a J-beta primer mix that a second PCR of roughly 6 to 12 cycles was run. TCRdb passed the 5' RACE reads through MiXCR, listing each CDR3 protein once. The sample includes fewer than 950,000 distinct CDR3 sequences, 50% to 65% of them seen just once. A word on this clonotype: The antigen remains unidentified.

Researchers collected ten milliliters of peripheral blood from every single donor. What was sequenced was blood. The clonotype originates from a man aged 80 or over in good health. The V gene is TRBV29-1, the J gene TRBJ2-1; 15 bases align to TRBD2. Matching the DNA end better, TRBJ2-7 makes the J call doubtful. The CDR3 nucleotides are TGCAGCGTTGGGGGTCCGGGACTAGCGGGAGGCCTTTACAATGAGCAGTACTTC. Encoded protein: CSVGGPGLAGGLYNEQYF.